One and the same sample provided the 17 T cell receptor beta chains below, sequenced in a study of cytomegalovirus exposure and HLA in healthy donors. PCR involved 60 Vbeta and 13 Jbeta primers. Clones were sequenced by immunoSEQ multiplex PCR, and TCRdb holds only the in-frame ones, with some missing. Found here are tens of thousands of clones, under 70% of them singletons; the top ten hold around 5.8%. Sequencing was performed on PBMCs. The source is a young man in good health and CMV-seropositive.

The chain uses TRBV7-5 and TRBJ2-1; the listed D gene, TRBD2, was not tested against the DNA. TRBV7-5 is marked as a pseudogene. The CDR3 is made up of 17 amino acids. The CDR3: CARIRGCSGTSYNEQFF. Written as DNA, the CDR3 is TGTGCCAGAATCCGGGGTTGTAGCGGGACCTCCTACAATGAGCAGTTCTTC.

This chain uses TRBV7-3 with TRBJ1-6; TRBD1 aligns across 8 bases. Per germline, CDR1 SGHTA and CDR2 FQGTGA. V was clipped by 2 bases and J by 10 bases; unmatched bases: 4. The CDR3 has 14 residues. The CDR3 protein is CASSLGTGGSPLHF. The CDR3 DNA sequence: TGTGCCAGCAGCTTAGGGACAGGCGGCTCACCCCTCCACTTT.

J is TRBJ1-5 and V is TRBV28; D gene uncertain. This CDR3 is 14 amino acids long. In germline, CDR1 is MDHEN, CDR2 SYDVKM. V was shortened by 9 bases and J by 5 bases, with 17 bases between the two germline ends. As DNA, the CDR3 is TGTGCCAGTCGGACTCCCGGATTATATCAGCCCCAGCATTTT. It codes for CASRTPGLYQPQHF.

The V gene is TRBV5-1, the J gene TRBJ1-5; D is unclear. The CDR3 covers 15 residues. Trimming pared 5 bases from V and 5 bases from J, leaving 17 bases between. Germline lookup yields CDR1 SGHRS and CDR2 YFSETQ. The CDR3 loop is CASRLTPSGHQPQHF. The DNA of the CDR3 is TGCGCCAGCAGGTTGACCCCTTCGGGTCATCAGCCCCAGCATTTT.

The chain couples TRBV7-2 to TRBJ2-1; 10 bases are a match to TRBD2. The V gene end was trimmed by 5 bases and the J gene end by 15 bases; junction bases not matched to a gene: 7. Germline V gives CDR1 SGHTA, CDR2 FQGNSA. The CDR3 spans 12 residues. CDR3 sequence (DNA): TGTGCCAGCAGCAGAGAGCGGGAGGGTCCGTTCTTC. This codes for CASSREREGPFF. Together with reference TRBV7-2 and TRBJ2-1, the CDR3 gives the full variable domain: GAGVSQSPSNKVTEKGKDVELRCDPISGHTALYWYRQSLGQGLEFLIYFQGNSAPDKSGLPSDRFSAERTGGSVSTLTIQRTQQEDSAVYLCASSREREGPFFGPGTRLTVL.

This chain connects TRBV2 to TRBJ2-6, with unresolved D. The V gene lost 6 bases and the J gene lost 4 bases, with 13 bases spanning the gap. The germline V gene has CDR1 SNHLY and CDR2 FYNNEI. This CDR3 has 15 amino acids. The DNA of the CDR3 is TGTGCCAGCAGATTACGGGTAGAAGGGGCCAACGTCCTGACTTTC. It translates to CASRLRVEGANVLTF.

This clone was counted between two and nine times. The V and J genes are TRBV5-1 and TRBJ1-1; D gene unclear. V was trimmed by 7 bases and J by 4 bases, leaving 17 bases between them. The CDR3 is 14 residues long. CDR1 and CDR2 (germline): SGHRS, YFSETQ. DNA for the CDR3: TGCGCCAGCCTCCCCGCCCCGGGGAGCACTGAAGCTTTCTTT. This gives the protein CASLPAPGSTEAFF.

Only a few counts were recorded for this clone. The genes are TRBV19 and TRBJ2-1; D possibly corresponds to TRBD2 (6 bases). V dropped 10 bases and J dropped 2 bases, with 18 bases sitting between them. The length of the CDR3 is 15 residues. Germline V gives CDR1 LNHDA, CDR2 SQIVND (reference sequence). This chain's CDR3 is CATGRMVAAYNEQFF. The CDR3 region has the DNA TGTGCCACCGGGAGAATGGTAGCGGCCTACAATGAGCAGTTCTTC.

This clone has just a few counts. The V gene is TRBV5-1, the J gene TRBJ1-2; no reliable D call. The CDR3 runs 13 residues. Trimming removed 4 bases at V and 1 base at J, with 8 bases between. From germline, CDR1 is SGHRS and CDR2 YFSETQ. CDR3 sequence (DNA): TGCGCCAGCAGCGGAGAGGTTAACTATGGCTACACCTTC. Encoded protein: CASSGEVNYGYTF.

The V and J genes are TRBV10-2 and TRBJ2-7; 7 positions match TRBD2. CDR1 WSHSY and CDR2 SAAADI come from the germline V gene. The CDR3 extends over 10 amino acids. V lost 7 bases to trimming and J lost 7 bases; unmatched junction nucleotides: 1. The CDR3 here is CASKREEQYF. The CDR3 nucleotides are TGCGCCAGCAAGCGGGAAGAGCAGTACTTC.

The chain recombines TRBV2 with TRBJ1-2; D may be TRBD1 (5 bases). Trimming took 7 bases from V and 4 from J, leaving 16 bases between them. In germline, CDR1 is SNHLY, CDR2 FYNNEI. The CDR3 is 14 residues long. This CDR3 reads CASILNGQGYGYTF. CDR3 nucleotide sequence: TGTGCCAGCATCCTCAACGGCCAGGGCTATGGCTACACCTTC.

This chain uses TRBV11-3 with TRBJ2-7, with 12 bases identical to TRBD1. CDR1 and CDR2 from the germline V gene are SGHNT and YENEEA. The V segment lost 5 bases and the J segment 4 bases; nucleotides outside the gene matches: 12. The CDR3 is made up of 17 amino acids. Here the CDR3 DNA reads TGTGCCAGCAGCGCCGGGACAGGGGGCTACATAAAGTACGAGCAGTACTTC. It is translated as CASSAGTGGYIKYEQYF. Together with reference TRBV11-3 and TRBJ2-7, the CDR3 gives the full variable domain: EAGVVQSPRYKIIEKKQPVAFWCNPISGHNTLYWYLQNLGQGPELLIRYENEEAVDDSQLPKDRFSAERLKGVDSTLKIQPAELGDSAVYLCASSAGTGGYIKYEQYFGPGTRLTVT.

The chain couples TRBV9 to TRBJ2-7, with TRBD1 matching over 9 bases. With 0 bases clipped from V and 3 bases from J, the junction kept 1 base outside the gene matches. CDR1 and CDR2 (germline): SGDLS, YYNGEE. This CDR3 region has 14 residues. The CDR3 here is CASSVGTGVYEQYF. Written as DNA, the CDR3 is TGTGCCAGCAGCGTAGGGACAGGGGTCTACGAGCAGTACTTC.

The chain carries TRBV6-5 and TRBJ2-7; the match to TRBD1 covers 7 bases. Germline lookup yields CDR1 MNHEY and CDR2 SVGAGI. The V and J ends lost 5 bases and 2 bases, in that order; junction bases with no gene match: 9. CDR3 length equals 15 residues. CDR3 bases: TGTGCCAGCAGTATTGGGACAGAAGCTACCTACGAGCAGTACTTC. The encoded protein is CASSIGTEATYEQYF.

This clone has a handful of counts. The rearrangement joins TRBV30 to TRBJ1-4; TRBD1 might be the D (6 bases). The germline V gene has CDR1 GTSNPN and CDR2 SVGIG (reference sequence). With 0 bases removed from V and 5 bases from J, the gap between germline ends came to 13 bases. The CDR3 runs 15 residues. CDR3 sequence reads: CAWSVLTGKNEKLFF. The CDR3 bases are TGTGCCTGGAGTGTACTGACAGGAAAAAATGAAAAACTGTTTTTT.

This clone was picked up a small number of times. The chain recombines TRBV19 with TRBJ1-2; D is unresolved. This CDR3 comprises 14 residues. The V end lost 4 bases, the J end lost 4 bases, and 13 bases lay between the germline ends. Germline V gene sequence: CDR1 LNHDA, CDR2 SQIVND (reference sequence). This chain's CDR3 is CASSRGADLYGYTF. The CDR3 DNA is TGTGCCAGTAGTAGAGGAGCTGACCTCTATGGCTACACCTTC.

The chain carries TRBV27 and TRBJ2-5, with a tentative D call TRBD1 (6 bases). Germline lookup yields CDR1 MNHEY and CDR2 SMNVEV (reference sequence). This CDR3 has 14 amino acids. Trimming cost V 6 bases and J 5 bases, with 16 bases left between them. CDR3 sequence (DNA): TGTGCCAGCAGAAACCCAGGGGTCGGCGAGACCCAGTACTTC. Protein product: CASRNPGVGETQYF.